The rows below give T cell receptor beta chains drawn from one sample of a study of blood T cells in healthy people across ages. A single record per CDR3 protein comes from TCRdb applying MiXCR to the 5' RACE reads. The sample holds under 1,000,000 distinct CDR3 sequences, more than 35% seen once. The sequencing input was blood. These receptors all come from a man older than 75 in good health. The CDR3 runs from the conserved cysteine through the conserved F or W. The D gene is left open where the match is weak. Size values are once, few and many counts, or a class for expanded clones, and some rows have none.

d_call j_call clone_size v_call cdr3_nt cdr3_aa
TRBD2 TRBJ2-1 few TRBV9 TGTGCCAGCAGCGTAGGACTAGCGGGAGAGGGTGAGCAGTTCTTC CASSVGLAGEGEQFF
TRBD1 TRBJ1-2 few TRBV30 TGTGCCTGGAGTTCCGGACAGGGTAACTATGGCTACACCTTC CAWSSGQGNYGYTF
. TRBJ2-1 . TRBV6-2/TRBV6-3 TGTGCCAGCAGTTGGTCGCAGGTAGTGGTCAATGAGCAGTTCTTC CASSWSQVVVNEQFF
. TRBJ2-7 many TRBV28 TGTGCCAGCACCCCGTCGGGCGGCTCCTACGAGCAGTACTTC CASTPSGGSYEQYF
. TRBJ2-7 . TRBV6-5 TGTGCCAGCAGCTACACACCCGGGACTGGGGCATCCGAGCAGTACTTC CASSYTPGTGASEQYF
. TRBJ2-3 . TRBV12-3/TRBV12-4 TGTGCCGGCAGCCCCGTGCGCACAGATACGCAGTATTTT CAGSPVRTDTQYF
TRBD1 TRBJ1-1 . TRBV5-8 TGTGCCAGCAGCCATCGACAGGGCGGGGATAGGATTGAAGCTTTCTTT CASSHRQGGDRIEAFF
. TRBJ2-1 . TRBV14 TGTGCCAGCAGCCAACCAGGCTGGGGAGTTGAGCAGTTCTTC CASSQPGWGVEQFF
TRBD1 TRBJ1-2 . TRBV20-1 TGCAGTGCTACCGGGACAGGGAGTCACTATGGCTACACCTTC CSATGTGSHYGYTF
TRBD2 TRBJ2-1 many TRBV5-1 TGCGCCAGCAGCTTGCGGACTAGCGGGAGGCAGACCTACAATGAGCAGTTCTTC CASSLRTSGRQTYNEQFF
. TRBJ2-2 . TRBV5-1 TGCGCCACCGCCCGTACTGAGGGCGGGACGGCCACGAACACCGGGGAGCTGTTTTTT CATARTEGGTATNTGELFF
. TRBJ2-7 . TRBV6-1 TGTGCCAGCAGTGAAGCGCTCGCCGGGACCCTCCCCTACGAGCAGTACTTC CASSEALAGTLPYEQYF
. TRBJ1-2 . TRBV28 TGTGCCGGCAACCTGGGACACCCGATGGGCTACACCTTC CAGNLGHPMGYTF
. TRBJ2-7 . TRBV29-1 TGCAGCGTTGTGACAAGGGCAAACTTTGAGCAGTACTTC CSVVTRANFEQYF
. TRBJ2-7 few TRBV6-5 TGTGCCAGCACAGGTCCCTACGAGCAGTACTTC CASTGPYEQYF
. TRBJ2-7 . TRBV20-1 TGCAGTGCTAGAGATTCGGGACCCACCTACGAGCAGTACTTC CSARDSGPTYEQYF
TRBD2 TRBJ2-3 . TRBV20-1 TGCAGTGCTAGATCCCTAGCGGTCACAGATACGCAGTATTTT CSARSLAVTDTQYF
. TRBJ2-1 few TRBV10-3 TGTGCCATCAGCCCCCCGACAGGAAACTACAATGAGCAGTTCTTC CAISPPTGNYNEQFF
. TRBJ2-5 few TRBV12-3/TRBV12-4 TGTGCCAGCCGCTTTGGAGGGGCCGGGGAGACCCAGTACTTC CASRFGGAGETQYF
. TRBJ2-1 . TRBV5-1 TGCGCCAGCAGCTTGGGGGGGACCCGAAATGAGCAGTTCTTC CASSLGGTRNEQFF
. TRBJ2-7 . TRBV9 TGTGCCAGCAGCGTAGGGGGGAGTTTGACCTACAATGAGCAGTACTTC CASSVGGSLTYNEQYF
. TRBJ1-2 . TRBV4-1 TGCGCCAGCAGCCAAGATACGGACAGTTACTATGGCTACACCTTC CASSQDTDSYYGYTF
TRBD1 TRBJ2-5 many TRBV5-1 TGCGCCAGCAGCTTGGACCTTACAGGGGCCGAGACCCAGTACTTC CASSLDLTGAETQYF
. TRBJ2-1 . TRBV20-1 TGCAGTGCTAGCGGGCGGGGTGGGTATGAGCAGTTCTTC CSASGRGGYEQFF
. TRBJ2-5 . TRBV11-3 TGTGCCAGCAGCTCTGCAGAGGAGGTCCAGTACTTC CASSSAEEVQYF
. TRBJ2-3 . TRBV20-1 TGCAGTGCACCAATTCGCACAGATACGCAGTATTTT CSAPIRTDTQYF
TRBD1 TRBJ1-2 . TRBV24-1 TGTGCCACCAGTGACATGACAGGGGGTGCCACCCACCCCTACTATGGCTACACCTTC CATSDMTGGATHPYYGYTF
. TRBJ2-7 . TRBV11-2 TGTGCCAGCAGGTGGAGCAGGGTTGGCTCCTACGAGCAGTACTTC CASRWSRVGSYEQYF
. TRBJ1-4 . TRBV28 TGTGCCAGCAGTTCCGTGCCGCGGAAACTGTTTTTT CASSSVPRKLFF
. TRBJ1-4 few TRBV7-2 TGTGCCAGCAGCAACGGACAGAGTAATGAAAAACTGTTTTTT CASSNGQSNEKLFF
TRBD2 TRBJ2-3 . TRBV4-2 TGTGCCAGCAGCCTCGACCGGACTAGCGTGAGGAGTCTGCCAGATACGCAGTATTTT CASSLDRTSVRSLPDTQYF
TRBD2 TRBJ2-2 . TRBV29-1 TGCAGCGTCCGGACTAGCGGGAACACCGGGGAGCTGTTTTTT CSVRTSGNTGELFF
TRBD1 TRBJ1-2 . TRBV28 TGTGCCAGCAGTTCGGGGACAGACAACTATGGCTACACCTTC CASSSGTDNYGYTF
TRBD2 TRBJ2-4 . TRBV6-2/TRBV6-3 TGTGCCAGCACTGGACTAGCGGAAAACATTCAGTACTTC CASTGLAENIQYF
. TRBJ2-7 . TRBV9 TGTGCCAGCAGCGCCGACATGTGGGGAAGTAACGGGCAGTACTTC CASSADMWGSNGQYF
. TRBJ2-5 . TRBV29-1 TGCAGCGTCGCCGTCGAGTCAGAGACCCAGTACTTC CSVAVESETQYF
TRBD1 TRBJ1-2 . TRBV6-2/TRBV6-3 TGTGCCAGCATCCAGACAGGGCGATTCTATGGCTACACCTTC CASIQTGRFYGYTF
. TRBJ2-5 . TRBV27 TGTGCCAGCAGTCTCACCCTGACTGGGGGAATGTATGAGCAGTACTTC CASSLTLTGGMYEQYF
TRBD1 TRBJ1-1 . TRBV7-8 TGTGCCAGCAGCCGACCGGGACAGGGATTTGAAGCTTTCTTT CASSRPGQGFEAFF
TRBD2 TRBJ2-7 . TRBV5-1 TGCGCCAGCAGCTTCCTACTAGCGGGGGGCGACAATGAGCAGTACTTC CASSFLLAGGDNEQYF
. TRBJ1-2 few TRBV29-1 TGCAGCGTTGAAGGGGAAAGGAACTATGGCTACACCTTC CSVEGERNYGYTF
. TRBJ2-7 . TRBV7-3 TGTGCCAGCAGCTCCGGACACGACTACGAGCAGTACTTC CASSSGHDYEQYF